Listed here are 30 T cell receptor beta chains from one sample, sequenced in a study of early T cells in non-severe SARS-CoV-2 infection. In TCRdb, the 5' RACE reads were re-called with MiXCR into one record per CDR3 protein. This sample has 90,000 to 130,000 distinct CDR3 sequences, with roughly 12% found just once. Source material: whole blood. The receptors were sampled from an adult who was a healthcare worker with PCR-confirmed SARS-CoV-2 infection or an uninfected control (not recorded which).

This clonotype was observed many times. The DNA of the CDR3 is TGCAGTGCAAATGGACAGGACATAAACATTCAGTACTTC. It is translated as CSANGQDINIQYF. V and J are TRBV20-1 and TRBJ2-4, with 7 bases matching TRBD1. Per the germline V gene, CDR1 is DFQATT and CDR2 is SNEGSKA (reference sequence). V lost 6 bases, J lost 6 bases, and 8 bases stayed unmatched. This CDR3 has 13 residues.

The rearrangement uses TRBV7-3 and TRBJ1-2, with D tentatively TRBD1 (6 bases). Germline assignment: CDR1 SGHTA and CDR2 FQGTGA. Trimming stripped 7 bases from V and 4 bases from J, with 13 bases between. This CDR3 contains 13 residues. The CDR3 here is CASTRRTVYGYTF. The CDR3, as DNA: TGTGCCAGCACCCGGCGGACAGTCTATGGCTACACCTTC.

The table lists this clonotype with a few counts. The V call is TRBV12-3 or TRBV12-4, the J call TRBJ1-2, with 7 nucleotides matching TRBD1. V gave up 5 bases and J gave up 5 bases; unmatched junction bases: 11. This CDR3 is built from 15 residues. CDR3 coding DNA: TGTGCCAGCAGTGTCACAGGGGAGCTCATTTATGGCTACACCTTC. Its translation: CASSVTGELIYGYTF.

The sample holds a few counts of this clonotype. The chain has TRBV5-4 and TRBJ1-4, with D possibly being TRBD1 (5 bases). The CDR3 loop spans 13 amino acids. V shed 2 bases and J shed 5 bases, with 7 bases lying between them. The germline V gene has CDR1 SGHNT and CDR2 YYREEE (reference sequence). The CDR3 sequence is CASSLEGNEKLFF. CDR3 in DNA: TGTGCCAGCAGCTTAGAGGGGAATGAAAAACTGTTTTTT.

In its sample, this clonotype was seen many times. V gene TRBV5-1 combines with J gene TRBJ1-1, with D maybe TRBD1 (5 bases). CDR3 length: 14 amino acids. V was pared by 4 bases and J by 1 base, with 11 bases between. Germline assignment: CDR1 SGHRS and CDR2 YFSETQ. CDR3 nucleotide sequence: TGCGCCAGCAGCCCCCCTGGGGCGAACACTGAAGCTTTCTTT. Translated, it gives CASSPPGANTEAFF.

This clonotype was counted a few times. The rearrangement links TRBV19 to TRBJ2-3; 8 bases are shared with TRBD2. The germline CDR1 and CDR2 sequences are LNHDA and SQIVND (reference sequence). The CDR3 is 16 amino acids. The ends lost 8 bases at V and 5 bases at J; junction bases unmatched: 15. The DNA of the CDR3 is TGTGCCAGTCTACCCCGCCCGGGACTAGGGATAGATACGCAGTATTTT. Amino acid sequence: CASLPRPGLGIDTQYF.

In DNA form, the CDR3 reads TGTGCCAGCAGCTTAGGCGCAGGGAGCACCGGGGAGCTGTTTTTT. This gives the protein CASSLGAGSTGELFF. This chain joins TRBV11-1 and TRBJ2-2, with D perhaps being TRBD1 or TRBD2 (5 bases each). Germline values: CDR1 SGHAT, CDR2 FQDESV (reference sequence). Trimming took 1 base from V and 4 from J, leaving 10 bases between them. The CDR3 contains 15 residues.

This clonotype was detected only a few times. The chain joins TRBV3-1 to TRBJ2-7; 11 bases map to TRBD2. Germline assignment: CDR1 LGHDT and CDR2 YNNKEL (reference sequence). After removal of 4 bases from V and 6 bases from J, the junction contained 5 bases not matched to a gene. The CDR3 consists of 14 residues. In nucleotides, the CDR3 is TGTGCCAGCAGCCCGGGACTAGCGGCGTTCGAGCAGTACTTC. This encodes CASSPGLAAFEQYF.

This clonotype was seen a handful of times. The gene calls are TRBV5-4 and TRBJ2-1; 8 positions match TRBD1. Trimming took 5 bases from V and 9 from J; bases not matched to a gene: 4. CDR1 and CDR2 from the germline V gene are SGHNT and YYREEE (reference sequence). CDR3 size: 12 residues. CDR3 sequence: CASRDRGTEQFF. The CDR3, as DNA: TGTGCCAGCAGAGACAGGGGCACTGAGCAGTTCTTC.

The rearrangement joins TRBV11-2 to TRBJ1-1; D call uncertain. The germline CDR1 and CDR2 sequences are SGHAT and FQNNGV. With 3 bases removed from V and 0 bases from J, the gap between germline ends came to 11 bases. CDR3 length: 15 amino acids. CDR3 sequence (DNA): TGTGCCAGCAGCTTGAGATCTAAGGTGAACACTGAAGCTTTCTTT. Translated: CASSLRSKVNTEAFF.

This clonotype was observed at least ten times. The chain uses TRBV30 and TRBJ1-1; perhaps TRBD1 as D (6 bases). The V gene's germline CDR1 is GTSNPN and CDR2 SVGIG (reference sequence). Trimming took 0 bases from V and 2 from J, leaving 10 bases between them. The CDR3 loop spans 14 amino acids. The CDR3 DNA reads TGTGCCTGGAGTGTTGTGGGGGGCAACACTGAAGCTTTCTTT. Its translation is CAWSVVGGNTEAFF.

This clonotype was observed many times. CDR3 DNA: TGTGCCTGGAGCTCGGCGCCTGCAGATACGCAGTATTTT. Translation: CAWSSAPADTQYF. The chain links TRBV30 to TRBJ2-3; D is undetermined. The CDR3 is 13 residues long. Germline loops: CDR1 GTSNPN, CDR2 SVGIG (reference sequence). V dropped 3 bases and J dropped 4 bases, with 11 bases sitting between them.

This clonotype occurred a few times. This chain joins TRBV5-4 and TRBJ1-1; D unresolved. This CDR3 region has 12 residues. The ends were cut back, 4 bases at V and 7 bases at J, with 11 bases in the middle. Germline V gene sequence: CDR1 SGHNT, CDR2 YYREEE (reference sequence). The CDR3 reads CASSPILGEAFF. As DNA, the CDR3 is TGTGCCAGCAGCCCTATATTAGGTGAAGCTTTCTTT. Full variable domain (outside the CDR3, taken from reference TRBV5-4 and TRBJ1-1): ETGVTQSPTHLIKTRGQQVTLRCSSQSGHNTVSWYQQALGQGPQFIFQYYREEENGRGNFPPRFSGLQFPNYSSELNVNALELDDSALYLCASSPILGEAFFGQGTRLTVV.

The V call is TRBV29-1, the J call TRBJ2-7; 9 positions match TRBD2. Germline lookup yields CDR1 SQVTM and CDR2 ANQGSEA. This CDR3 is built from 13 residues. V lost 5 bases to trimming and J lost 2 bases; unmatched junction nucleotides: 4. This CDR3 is CSVPSGAAYEQYF. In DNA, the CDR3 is TGCAGCGTTCCTAGCGGGGCGGCCTACGAGCAGTACTTC.

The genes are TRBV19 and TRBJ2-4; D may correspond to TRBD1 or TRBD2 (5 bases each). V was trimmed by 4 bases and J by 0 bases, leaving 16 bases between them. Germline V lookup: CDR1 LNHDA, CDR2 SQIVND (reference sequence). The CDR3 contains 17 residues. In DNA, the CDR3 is TGTGCCAGTAGTAATTACCGGGACCCCGTAGCCAAAAACATTCAGTACTTC. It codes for CASSNYRDPVAKNIQYF.

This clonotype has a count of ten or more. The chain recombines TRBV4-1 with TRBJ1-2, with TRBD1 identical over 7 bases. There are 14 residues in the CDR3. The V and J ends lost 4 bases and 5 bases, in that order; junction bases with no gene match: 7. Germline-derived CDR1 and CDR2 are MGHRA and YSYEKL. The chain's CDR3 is CASSLPAGGYGYTF. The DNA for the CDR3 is TGCGCCAGCAGCCTTCCAGCAGGGGGATATGGCTACACCTTC.

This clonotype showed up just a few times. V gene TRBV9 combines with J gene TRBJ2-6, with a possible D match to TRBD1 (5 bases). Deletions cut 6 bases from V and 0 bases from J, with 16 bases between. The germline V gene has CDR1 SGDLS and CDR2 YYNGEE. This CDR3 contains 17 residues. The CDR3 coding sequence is TGTGCCAGCAATCGTGGCAGGGTGCTCTCTGGGGCCAACGTCCTGACTTTC. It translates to CASNRGRVLSGANVLTF.

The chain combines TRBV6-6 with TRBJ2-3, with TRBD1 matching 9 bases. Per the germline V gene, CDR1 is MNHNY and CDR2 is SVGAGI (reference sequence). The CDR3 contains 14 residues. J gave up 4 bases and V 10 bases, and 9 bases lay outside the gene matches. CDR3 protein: CATNRGRGPDTQYF. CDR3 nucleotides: TGTGCCACCAACAGGGGGCGCGGTCCAGATACGCAGTATTTT.

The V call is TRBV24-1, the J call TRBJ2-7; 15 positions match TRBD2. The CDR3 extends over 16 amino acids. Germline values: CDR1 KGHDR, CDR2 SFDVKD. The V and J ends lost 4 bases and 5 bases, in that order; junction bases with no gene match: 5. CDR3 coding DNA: TGTGCCACCAGTGACCACGGACTAGCGGGAGGGGACGAGCAGTACTTC. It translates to CATSDHGLAGGDEQYF.

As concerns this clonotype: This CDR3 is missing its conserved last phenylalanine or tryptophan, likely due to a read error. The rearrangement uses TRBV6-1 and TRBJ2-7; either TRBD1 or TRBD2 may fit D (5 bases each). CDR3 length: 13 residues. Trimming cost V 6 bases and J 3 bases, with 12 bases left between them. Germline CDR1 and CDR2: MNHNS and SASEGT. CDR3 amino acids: CASSFSGLYEQYY. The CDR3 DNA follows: TGTGCCAGCAGCTTTTCGGGGCTCTACGAGCAGTACTAC.

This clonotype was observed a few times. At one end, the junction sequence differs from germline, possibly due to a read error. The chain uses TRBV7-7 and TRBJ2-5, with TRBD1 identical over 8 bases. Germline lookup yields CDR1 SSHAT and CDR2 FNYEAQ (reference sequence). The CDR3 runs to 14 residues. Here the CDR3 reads CASSLVSGQEAQYF. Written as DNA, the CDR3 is TGTGCTAGCAGCTTAGTATCGGGACAGGAAGCCCAGTACTTC. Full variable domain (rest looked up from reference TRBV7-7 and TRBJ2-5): GAGVSQSPRYKVTKRGQDVTLRCDPISSHATLYWYQQALGQGPEFLTYFNYEAQPDKSGLPSDRFSAERPEGSISTLTIQRTEQRDSAMYRCASSLVSGQEAQYFGPGTRLLVL.

The DNA of the CDR3 is TGTGCCAGCAGCTTGCTAGCGGGTCTTGATGAGCAGTTCTTC. Its protein product is CASSLLAGLDEQFF. The rearrangement links TRBV11-1 to TRBJ2-1, with TRBD2 matching 8 bases. This CDR3 comprises 14 residues. J gave up 8 bases and V 3 bases, and 6 bases lay outside the gene matches. Germline assignment: CDR1 SGHAT and CDR2 FQDESV (reference sequence).

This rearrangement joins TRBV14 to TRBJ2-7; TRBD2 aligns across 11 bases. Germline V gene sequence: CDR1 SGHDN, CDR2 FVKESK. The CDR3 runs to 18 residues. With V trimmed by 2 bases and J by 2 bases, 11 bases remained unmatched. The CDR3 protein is CASSQFLLAGVPTYEQYF. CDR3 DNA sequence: TGTGCCAGCAGCCAATTCTTACTAGCGGGAGTCCCAACCTACGAGCAGTACTTC. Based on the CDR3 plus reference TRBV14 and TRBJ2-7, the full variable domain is EAGVTQFPSHSVIEKGQTVTLRCDPISGHDNLYWYRRVMGKEIKFLLHFVKESKQDESGMPNNRFLAERTGGTYSTLKVQPAELEDSGVYFCASSQFLLAGVPTYEQYFGPGTRLTVT.

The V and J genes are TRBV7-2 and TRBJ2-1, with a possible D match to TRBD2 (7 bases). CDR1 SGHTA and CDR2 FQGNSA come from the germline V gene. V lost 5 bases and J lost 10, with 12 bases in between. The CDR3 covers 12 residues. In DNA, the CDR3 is TGTGCCAGCAGCGGGGGGGCCGTGGAGCAGTTCTTC. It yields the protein CASSGGAVEQFF.

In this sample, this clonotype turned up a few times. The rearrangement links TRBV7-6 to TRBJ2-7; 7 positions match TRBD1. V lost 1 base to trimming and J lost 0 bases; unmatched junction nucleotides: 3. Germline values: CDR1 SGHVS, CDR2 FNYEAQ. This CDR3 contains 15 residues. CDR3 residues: CASSLGGQFSYEQYF. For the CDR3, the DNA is TGTGCCAGCAGCTTAGGGGGACAGTTCTCCTACGAGCAGTACTTC.

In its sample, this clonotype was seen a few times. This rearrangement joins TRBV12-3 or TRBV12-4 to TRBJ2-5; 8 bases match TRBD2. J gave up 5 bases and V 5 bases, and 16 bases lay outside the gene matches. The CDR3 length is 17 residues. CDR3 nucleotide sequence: TGTGCCAGCAGTGCCCGCCTCGGGGGGGCTGTCATCGAGACCCAGTACTTC. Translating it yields CASSARLGGAVIETQYF.

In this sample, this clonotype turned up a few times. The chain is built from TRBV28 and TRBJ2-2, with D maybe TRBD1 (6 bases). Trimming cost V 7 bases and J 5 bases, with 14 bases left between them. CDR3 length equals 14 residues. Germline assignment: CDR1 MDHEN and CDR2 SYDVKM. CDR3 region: CASTAQGRTGELFF. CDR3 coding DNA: TGTGCCAGCACGGCACAGGGAAGAACCGGGGAGCTGTTTTTT.

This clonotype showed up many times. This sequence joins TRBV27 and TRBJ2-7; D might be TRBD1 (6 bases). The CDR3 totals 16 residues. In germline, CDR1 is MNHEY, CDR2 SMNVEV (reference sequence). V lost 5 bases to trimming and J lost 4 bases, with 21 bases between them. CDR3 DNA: TGTGCCAGCAGTCGAACAACTCAGGGCAGGGGTTACGAGCAGTACTTC. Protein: CASSRTTQGRGYEQYF.

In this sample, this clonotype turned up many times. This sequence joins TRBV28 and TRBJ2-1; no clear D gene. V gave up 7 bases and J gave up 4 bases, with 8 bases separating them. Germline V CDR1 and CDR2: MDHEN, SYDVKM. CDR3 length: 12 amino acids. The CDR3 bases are TGTGCCAGCACCCGGATGTACAATGAGCAGTTCTTC. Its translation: CASTRMYNEQFF. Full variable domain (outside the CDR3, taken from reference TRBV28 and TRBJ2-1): DVKVTQSSRYLVKRTGEKVFLECVQDMDHENMFWYRQDPGLGLRLIYFSYDVKMKEKGDIPEGYSVSREKKERFSLILESASTNQTSMYLCASTRMYNEQFFGPGTRLTVL.

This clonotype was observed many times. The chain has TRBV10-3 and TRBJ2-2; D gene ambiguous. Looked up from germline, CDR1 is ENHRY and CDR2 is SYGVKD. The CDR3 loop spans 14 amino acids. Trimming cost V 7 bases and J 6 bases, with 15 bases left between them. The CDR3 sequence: CAITLGPSPGELFF. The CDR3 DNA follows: TGTGCCATCACTTTAGGACCCTCCCCCGGGGAGCTGTTTTTT.